These T cell receptor beta chains were read from a single sample in a study of OX40 agonist ivuxolimab in advanced cancers. TCRdb's copy holds only in-frame clones and misses some; the assay was immunoSEQ multiplex PCR. There are roughly 70,000 clones in the sample; over 75% occur only once, and 0.5% to 0.55% lies in the top ten. The input for sequencing was CD4+ or CD8+ T cells sorted from blood, taken in a trial of the OX40 agonist ivuxolimab. The receptor source for this set is an adult with an advanced solid tumor such as melanoma, head and neck, liver or kidney cancer. The CDR3 runs from the conserved cysteine through the conserved F or W. D genes are given only for firm matches. Where a row states a size, it is once, few, many or the class of an expanded clone; other rows omit it.

.,TRBJ1-1,.,TRBV10-2,TGCGCCAGCAGTGAGGTCGGTAGATATGATGAAGCTTTCTTT,CASSEVGRYDEAFF
.,TRBJ2-3,.,TRBV9,TGTGCCAGCAGCGTCCTCGGGGGGCGAGGCACAGATACGCAGTATTTT,CASSVLGGRGTDTQYF
.,TRBJ2-7,TRBD1,TRBV4-1,TGCGCCAGCAGCCCCGAGCCGGACAGGGGGGATTACGAGCAGTACTTC,CASSPEPDRGDYEQYF
.,TRBJ2-2,.,TRBV4-3,TGCGCCAGCAGCCACACACCGGGACTCGGCCCCGGGGAGCTGTTTTTT,CASSHTPGLGPGELFF
.,TRBJ1-6,.,TRBV28,TGTGCCAGCAGTCCCCATCCTCGGAATTCACCCCTCCACTTT,CASSPHPRNSPLHF
.,TRBJ1-3,.,TRBV19,TGTGCCAGTAGTGGGTCGGTACTTGGACCAAACACCATATATTTT,CASSGSVLGPNTIYF
once,TRBJ2-5,.,TRBV6-5,TGTGCCAGCACCCATCAAGAGACCCAGTACTTC,CASTHQETQYF
.,TRBJ2-1,TRBD2,TRBV29-1,TGCAGCGCGCTTGTAGCGGGCGCTAGCTCCTACAATGAGCAGTTCTTC,CSALVAGASSYNEQFF
.,TRBJ2-5,TRBD1,TRBV7-6,TGTGCCAGCAGCTTAAGGAACAGGGGTGTCCAAGAGACCCAGTACTTC,CASSLRNRGVQETQYF
.,TRBJ1-1,.,TRBV7-9,TGTGCCAGCACATACGACCGCCGACTCTCGAACACTGAAGCTTTCTTT,CASTYDRRLSNTEAFF
.,TRBJ1-1,TRBD1,TRBV11-3,TGTGCCAGCAGCTTAGACAGGGGGAGTGACACTGAAGCTTTCTTT,CASSLDRGSDTEAFF
.,TRBJ1-5,.,TRBV19,TGTGCCAGTAGTAGCGAGGGAGCTCAGCCCCAGCATTTT,CASSSEGAQPQHF
.,TRBJ1-1,TRBD1,TRBV5-5,TGTGCCAGCAGCTTCTCAGCCTGGACAGGGGGATTCGACACTGAAGCTTTCTTT,CASSFSAWTGGFDTEAFF
.,TRBJ2-7,.,TRBV6-1,TGTGCGACAACCACGGGGGTGGCCTACGAGCAGTACTTC,CATTTGVAYEQYF
few,TRBJ1-1,.,TRBV10-3,TGTGCCATCAGTGAGTCGGTCAGAGGAAACACTGAAGCTTTCTTT,CAISESVRGNTEAFF
.,TRBJ2-7,.,TRBV5-1,TGCGCCAGCGGCTATCTTGGATCCTCCTACGAGCAGTACTTC,CASGYLGSSYEQYF
.,TRBJ2-2,.,TRBV6-1,TGTGCCAGCAGTGAACGCCAGAACACCGGGGAGCTGTTTTTT,CASSERQNTGELFF
.,TRBJ1-5,.,TRBV27,TGTGCCAGCAGTTCCCAGGTGGAGTCGCGGCCCCAGCATTTT,CASSSQVESRPQHF
.,TRBJ2-3,TRBD2,TRBV7-9,TGTGCCAGCAGCCGACTAGCGGGAGGTCGGGATACGCAGTATTTT,CASSRLAGGRDTQYF
few,TRBJ1-2,.,TRBV7-9,TGTGCCAGCAGCTTAGTGCAGTTAGATGGCTACACCTTC,CASSLVQLDGYTF
few,TRBJ2-1,TRBD2,TRBV7-2,TGTGCCAGCAGACCGACGGGAGGGACGTTCAATGAGCAGTTCTTC,CASRPTGGTFNEQFF
.,TRBJ2-6,.,TRBV2,TGTGCCAGCAGTGCTGGGGCCTCTGGGGCCAACGTCCTGACTTTC,CASSAGASGANVLTF
.,TRBJ1-2,.,TRBV6-5,TGTGCCAGCAGTTACTCCGGGACAAACTACACCTTC,CASSYSGTNYTF
.,TRBJ1-6,.,TRBV9,TGTGCCAGCAGCGAGGGGACATGGAATTCACCCCTCCACTTT,CASSEGTWNSPLHF
.,TRBJ1-1,TRBD1,TRBV30,TGTGCCTGGGGGCAGGGGGGCACTGAAGCTTTCTTT,CAWGQGGTEAFF
.,TRBJ2-5,.,TRBV5-8,TGTGCCAGCAGCATCAGGGTCCAAGAGACCCAGTACTTC,CASSIRVQETQYF
.,TRBJ2-7,TRBD2,TRBV13,TGTGCCAGCAGCTTTCTCGGGAGAGCGGGGGAGCAGTACTTC,CASSFLGRAGEQYF
.,TRBJ1-1,.,TRBV6-1,TGTGCCAGCATTGGCGGAGGGGTCGGGGTGGCTTTCTTT,CASIGGGVGVAFF
.,TRBJ1-3,.,TRBV2,TGTGCCAGCAGACAGGTCTACTCTGGAAACACCATATATTTT,CASRQVYSGNTIYF
.,TRBJ2-3,.,TRBV13,TGTGCCAGCAGCTGGGGAGGCGGGACGACAGATACGCAGTATTTT,CASSWGGGTTDTQYF
.,TRBJ2-7,TRBD1,TRBV6-5,TGTGCCAGCAGTTATTCCGGGACAGGGGGCTTCTACGAGCAGTACTTC,CASSYSGTGGFYEQYF
.,TRBJ1-5,.,TRBV7-2,TGTGCCAGCAGCTTAGTAAAGGGGTTTTTAGGCGCCAATCAGCCCCAGCATTTT,CASSLVKGFLGANQPQHF
many,TRBJ1-5,.,TRBV6-5,TGTGCCAGCAGTCCACTCTACCAGAGCAATCAGCCCCAGCATTTT,CASSPLYQSNQPQHF
once,TRBJ2-5,.,TRBV27,TGTGCCAGCAGTTTCCCGGACAGCCGTATCCAGTACTTC,CASSFPDSRIQYF
.,TRBJ2-3,TRBD2,TRBV7-2,TGTGCCAGCAGCTTAGTGGGGGGAGGGACAGATACGCAGTATTTT,CASSLVGGGTDTQYF
.,TRBJ2-7,.,TRBV2,TGTGCCAGCAGGCGGGACAGAGAGGAGCAGTACTTC,CASRRDREEQYF
.,TRBJ2-3,.,TRBV7-9,TGTGCCAGCAGCGCCAGTGGTGATACGCAGTATTTT,CASSASGDTQYF
.,TRBJ2-1,TRBD2,TRBV18,TGTGCCAGCTCACCACTAGCGGGAGGCTCCCCAAATTGGCAGTTCTTC,CASSPLAGGSPNWQFF
.,TRBJ1-3,TRBD1,TRBV5-6,TGTGCCAGCAGCTCGGACAGGGGGCTCGGGAACACCATATATTTT,CASSSDRGLGNTIYF
once,TRBJ2-5,.,TRBV11-3,TGTGCCAGCAGCCTAGGAGGGGCGCAAGAGACCCAGTACTTC,CASSLGGAQETQYF
.,TRBJ2-7,.,TRBV27,TGTGCCAGCAGTTTAGGGGGGCCCTACGAGCAGTACTTC,CASSLGGPYEQYF
.,TRBJ2-1,.,TRBV5-4,TGTGCCAGCAGCCAACGGGCGAGCTCCTACAATGAGCAGTTCTTC,CASSQRASSYNEQFF
.,TRBJ2-6,TRBD1,TRBV6-5,TGTGCCAGCACTACAGGGGTCTCTGGGGCCAACGTCCTGACTTTC,CASTTGVSGANVLTF
.,TRBJ1-1,.,TRBV15,TGTGCCACCAGCAAACAGGATTCTCCTGAAGCTTTCTTT,CATSKQDSPEAFF
once,TRBJ2-1,.,TRBV11-2,TGTGCCAGCAGCAACCAGGGTTCCTCCATCCTAAGGCAGTTCTTC,CASSNQGSSILRQFF
.,TRBJ1-5,TRBD1,TRBV19,TGTGCCAGTAGTCCAGGGACAGGGGTCGGTCAGCCCCAGCATTTT,CASSPGTGVGQPQHF
.,TRBJ2-2,.,TRBV5-6,TGTGCCAGCAGCTCCCTTAGGGGGGCGAACACCGGGGAGCTGTTTTTT,CASSSLRGANTGELFF
.,TRBJ2-7,TRBD1,TRBV6-5,TGTGCCAGCAGTTACAGTGGGACAGGGAACGGCGAGCAGTACTTC,CASSYSGTGNGEQYF
.,TRBJ2-7,.,TRBV30,TGTGCCTGGAATCTATTGGGACGGAATTACGAGCAGTACTTC,CAWNLLGRNYEQYF
.,TRBJ2-5,TRBD2,TRBV30,TGTGCCTGGAGTGTTACGACTAGCCCAACGGAGACCCAGTACTTC,CAWSVTTSPTETQYF
.,TRBJ1-2,TRBD1,TRBV7-2,TGTGCCAGCAGCTTAGACAGGGGGTCCTATGGCTACACCTTC,CASSLDRGSYGYTF
.,TRBJ2-7,.,TRBV30,TGTGCCTGGAGTGTTTCAGGGGGGGCCTACGAGCAGTACTTC,CAWSVSGGAYEQYF
.,TRBJ2-5,TRBD2,TRBV6-5,TGTGCCAGCAGTGATAGCGGGAGCGGAAAGACCCAGTACTTC,CASSDSGSGKTQYF
.,TRBJ1-5,.,TRBV4-1,TGCGCCAGCAGCCCCCAGGGTAATCAGCCCCAGCATTTT,CASSPQGNQPQHF
.,TRBJ1-2,.,TRBV6-5,TGTGCCAGCAGAAACGGGCAGGGGTCGGACTATGGCTACACCTTC,CASRNGQGSDYGYTF
.,TRBJ2-2,.,TRBV18,TGTGCCAGCTCACCAAGACCGGGGGCTCTCACCGGGGAGCTGTTTTTT,CASSPRPGALTGELFF